The 24 T cell receptor beta chains given below trace back to one sample, sequenced in a study of Ad26.COV2.S vaccination and SARS-CoV-2 variants. Noted treatment: around 19 received Ad26.COV2.S at low or high dose, single or two shots; about five received placebo; per-sample allocation not given. Repertoires come from day 63 after the first vaccine or placebo injection. Libraries were prepared by immunoSEQ multiplex PCR; TCRdb keeps only in-frame clonotypes and omits some of them. The sample contains fewer than 600,000 clones, roughly nine tenths of which appear only once. This material consisted of peripheral blood, taken in a trial of Ad26.COV2.S vaccine versus placebo. These receptors came from a person aged 18 to 59 who received the Ad26.COV2.S COVID-19 vaccine or a placebo.

CDR3 sequence (DNA): TGTGCTAGCCGCCGCCTGGACAGGGCGGATGAAAAACTGTTTTTT. This gives the protein CASRRLDRADEKLFF. V usage is TRBV7-7 and J usage is TRBJ1-4; 8 nucleotides match TRBD1. CDR3 size: 15 residues. In germline, CDR1 is SSHAT, CDR2 FNYEAQ (reference sequence).

The chain recombines TRBV4-3 with TRBJ1-5, with D hard to call. V was cut by 2 bases and J by 3 bases, with 8 bases left in between. From germline, CDR1 is LGHNA and CDR2 YSLEER. The CDR3 has 14 residues. For the CDR3, the DNA is TGCGCCAGCAGCCAAAGCTCGGCCAATCAGCCCCAGCATTTT. Encoded protein: CASSQSSANQPQHF.

This chain uses TRBV7-2 with TRBJ2-7; D possibly corresponds to TRBD2 (5 bases). V lost 5 bases and J 4 bases, leaving 12 bases between the germline ends. This CDR3 comprises 13 residues. Per germline, CDR1 SGHTA and CDR2 FQGNSA. In nucleotides, the CDR3 is TGTGCCAGCAGCCCCGGCAGGAGGTACGAGCAGTACTTC. The encoded protein is CASSPGRRYEQYF.

The V and J genes are TRBV18 and TRBJ1-2; D gene unclear. Trimming removed 3 bases from V and 4 bases from J, with 12 bases in between. Germline V gene data show CDR1 as KGHSH and CDR2 as LQKENI. The CDR3 loop spans 14 amino acids. CDR3 coding DNA: TGTGCCAGCTCACCGTCTTACCAGATCTATGGCTACACCTTC. Translated, it gives CASSPSYQIYGYTF. Variable domain in full (rest from reference TRBV18 and TRBJ1-2): NAGVMQNPRHLVRRRGQEARLRCSPMKGHSHVYWYRQLPEEGLKFMVYLQKENIIDESGMPKERFSAEFPKEGPSILRIQQVVRGDSAAYFCASSPSYQIYGYTFGSGTRLTVV.

This clone was recorded only once. The J gene is TRBJ1-6, the V gene TRBV5-1; no definite D call. Trimming took 2 bases from V and 10 from J, leaving 19 bases between them. The length of the CDR3 is 16 residues. From germline, CDR1 is SGHRS and CDR2 YFSETQ. CDR3: CASSFGVSGSGSPLHF. CDR3 coding DNA: TGCGCCAGCAGCTTTGGGGTATCTGGGTCTGGCTCACCCCTCCACTTT.

Here the CDR3 DNA reads TGTGCCAGCAGCGTGCCCCCCCGGACAGTCAACTATGGCTACACCTTC. Translating gives CASSVPPRTVNYGYTF. This chain joins TRBV28 and TRBJ1-2, with D perhaps matching TRBD1 (6 bases). The V gene lost 6 bases and the J gene lost 2 bases, with 19 bases spanning the gap. The CDR3 contains 16 residues. Germline V CDR1 and CDR2: MDHEN, SYDVKM.

This rearrangement joins TRBV6-5 to TRBJ1-3; D unclear. CDR1 MNHEY and CDR2 SVGAGI come from the germline V gene. V gave up 2 bases and J gave up 4 bases, with 12 bases separating them. This CDR3 region has 15 residues. This CDR3 is CASSYAWSGGNTIYF. The CDR3 bases are TGTGCCAGCAGTTACGCGTGGTCTGGGGGAAACACCATATATTTT.

The gene calls are TRBV27 and TRBJ2-7; perhaps D is TRBD1 or TRBD2 (5 bases each). V gave up 7 bases and J gave up 3 bases, with 19 bases separating them. Germline V gene sequence: CDR1 MNHEY, CDR2 SMNVEV (reference sequence). This CDR3 comprises 15 residues. This CDR3 reads CASIPYPGRGYEQYF. The CDR3, as DNA: TGTGCCAGCATTCCTTACCCAGGGAGAGGCTACGAGCAGTACTTC.

CDR3: CATSIGLPGANVLTF. The CDR3 bases are TGTGCCACCAGCATAGGTCTTCCTGGGGCCAACGTCCTGACTTTC. The V and J genes are TRBV15 and TRBJ2-6, with D unresolved. Per the germline V gene, CDR1 is LNHNV and CDR2 is YYDKDF (reference sequence). The V gene lost 4 bases and the J gene lost 2 bases, with 9 bases spanning the gap. CDR3 length: 15 residues. The full variable domain, completed using reference TRBV15 and TRBJ2-6, is DAMVIQNPRYQVTQFGKPVTLSCSQTLNHNVMYWYQQKSSQAPKLLFHYYDKDFNNEADTPDNFQSRRPNTSFCFLDIRSPGLGDTAMYLCATSIGLPGANVLTFGAGSRLTVL.

V gene TRBV28 combines with J gene TRBJ1-6, with TRBD1 matching 8 bases. The CDR3 has 13 residues. The J segment lost 7 bases and the V segment lost 7 bases, leaving 3 bases of the junction unmatched. Germline V CDR1 and CDR2: MDHEN, SYDVKM. The CDR3 DNA reads TGTGCCAGCAAAACAGGGGGGAATTCACCCCTCCACTTT. This sequence encodes CASKTGGNSPLHF.

In its sample, this clone was seen once. The chain is built from TRBV3-1 (or the pseudogene TRBV3-2) and TRBJ2-6; D gene unclear. This CDR3 contains 14 residues. V shed 4 bases and J shed 4 bases, with 8 bases lying between them. Germline V gene sequence: CDR1 LGHDT, CDR2 YNNKEL (reference sequence). As DNA, the CDR3 is TGTGCCAGCAGCCCATCCCTCGGGGCCAACGTCCTGACTTTC. This codes for CASSPSLGANVLTF.

In this sample, this clone turned up once. The gene calls are TRBV28 and TRBJ2-1; a weak D match, TRBD2 (6 bases). Germline V gene data show CDR1 as MDHEN and CDR2 as SYDVKM. The CDR3 contains 13 residues. Trimming cost V 6 bases and J 3 bases, with 9 bases left between them. CDR3 loop: CASREGLYNEQFF. The CDR3 coding sequence is TGTGCCAGCAGGGAGGGTCTCTACAATGAGCAGTTCTTC.

For this clone: This specimen includes other DNA sequences encoding the same CDR3. The genes are TRBV18 and TRBJ1-2; D gene unclear. CDR3 length equals 13 residues. Trimming removed 2 bases from V and 6 bases from J, with 10 bases in between. Looked up from germline, CDR1 is KGHSH and CDR2 is LQKENI. CDR3 sequence reads: CASSPASGDGYTF. The DNA of the CDR3 is TGTGCCAGCTCACCAGCGAGCGGGGATGGCTACACCTTC.

The gene calls are TRBV19 and TRBJ1-1, with D uncertain. The CDR3 runs 14 residues. In germline, CDR1 is LNHDA, CDR2 SQIVND (reference sequence). V lost 4 bases, J lost 0 bases, and 9 bases lay in between. The chain's CDR3 is CASSTGIMNTEAFF. The CDR3 DNA follows: TGTGCCAGTAGTACGGGTATTATGAACACTGAAGCTTTCTTT.

This chain connects TRBV7-8 to TRBJ2-5; D not certain. There are 12 residues in the CDR3. V shed 5 bases and J shed 5 bases, with 9 bases lying between them. The germline V gene encodes CDR1 SGHVS and CDR2 FQNEAQ. The CDR3 spells CASSPVGETQYF. The CDR3 nucleotides are TGTGCCAGCAGCCCTGTCGGTGAGACCCAGTACTTC. The full variable domain, rest sourced from reference TRBV7-8 and TRBJ2-5, is GAGVSQSPRYKVAKRGQDVALRCDPISGHVSLFWYQQALGQGPEFLTYFQNEAQLDKSGLPSDRFFAERPEGSVSTLKIQRTQQEDSAVYLCASSPVGETQYFGPGTRLLVL.

This sequence joins TRBV4-1 and TRBJ2-1; D is ambiguous. The germline V gene encodes CDR1 MGHRA and CDR2 YSYEKL. The CDR3 contains 17 residues. V was trimmed by 1 base and J by 0 bases, leaving 13 bases between them. CDR3 DNA sequence: TGCGCCAGCAGCCAAGTCCGTTCGCCGAGCTCCTACAATGAGCAGTTCTTC. Residues: CASSQVRSPSSYNEQFF.

This chain links TRBV7-2 with TRBJ1-1; D call uncertain. V was clipped by 1 base and J by 8 bases, with 14 bases between them. The CDR3 length is 14 residues. The germline V gene has CDR1 SGHTA and CDR2 FQGNSA. DNA for the CDR3: TGTGCCAGCAGCTTAGACGGAGCCCAGATGGAAGCTTTCTTT. It codes for CASSLDGAQMEAFF. Filled out from reference TRBV7-2 and TRBJ1-1, the complete variable domain reads GAGVSQSPSNKVTEKGKDVELRCDPISGHTALYWYRQSLGQGLEFLIYFQGNSAPDKSGLPSDRFSAERTGGSVSTLTIQRTQQEDSAVYLCASSLDGAQMEAFFGQGTRLTVV.

The V call is TRBV5-4, the J call TRBJ2-2, with D perhaps TRBD1 or TRBD2 (5 bases each). The germline V gene encodes CDR1 SGHNT and CDR2 YYREEE (reference sequence). The CDR3 contains 15 residues. Trimming cost V 1 base and J 5 bases, with 12 bases left between them. CDR3 DNA sequence: TGTGCCAGCAGCTTGTTCGGGGCAGGAACCGGGGAGCTGTTTTTT. It translates to CASSLFGAGTGELFF.

This chain connects TRBV7-8 to TRBJ2-2; D remains ambiguous. Looked up from germline, CDR1 is SGHVS and CDR2 is FQNEAQ. This CDR3 is built from 16 residues. With 1 base removed from V and 5 bases from J, the gap between germline ends came to 14 bases. The CDR3, as DNA: TGTGCCAGCAGCTTAGTGGCCAGGATGAGGACCGGGGAGCTGTTTTTT. This encodes CASSLVARMRTGELFF. The full variable domain, with the rest looked up from reference TRBV7-8 and TRBJ2-2, is GAGVSQSPRYKVAKRGQDVALRCDPISGHVSLFWYQQALGQGPEFLTYFQNEAQLDKSGLPSDRFFAERPEGSVSTLKIQRTQQEDSAVYLCASSLVARMRTGELFFGEGSRLTVL.

This rearrangement joins TRBV3-1 (or the pseudogene TRBV3-2) to TRBJ2-5, with D possibly matching TRBD1 (6 bases). Between the trimmed V and J ends, which lost 2 bases and 4 bases, there was a span of 11 bases. Germline loops: CDR1 LGHDT, CDR2 YNNKEL (reference sequence). CDR3 length: 14 amino acids. For the CDR3, the DNA is TGTGCCAGCAGCCAAAATAGAGGGGGAGAGACCCAGTACTTC. It codes for CASSQNRGGETQYF.

Here the CDR3 DNA reads TGTGCCAGCAGACCCCAACCGAGGGACGAGCAGTACTTC. This gives the protein CASRPQPRDEQYF. The V and J genes are TRBV27 and TRBJ2-7, with a tentative D call TRBD2 (5 bases). Trimming cost V 6 bases and J 5 bases, with 14 bases left between them. The germline V gene encodes CDR1 MNHEY and CDR2 SMNVEV (reference sequence). This CDR3 is built from 13 residues.

This clone was counted once. The chain uses TRBV9 and TRBJ2-5; 13 bases agree with TRBD2. The CDR3 consists of 17 residues. The V segment lost 0 bases and the J segment 3 bases; nucleotides outside the gene matches: 5. CDR1 SGDLS and CDR2 YYNGEE come from the germline V gene. CDR3 DNA sequence: TGTGCCAGCAGCGTAGGAGCGGGACTAGCGGGAAAAGAGACCCAGTACTTC. Its translation is CASSVGAGLAGKETQYF. Based on the CDR3 plus reference TRBV9 and TRBJ2-5, the full variable domain is DSGVTQTPKHLITATGQRVTLRCSPRSGDLSVYWYQQSLDQGLQFLIQYYNGEERAKGNILERFSAQQFPDLHSELNLSSLELGDSALYFCASSVGAGLAGKETQYFGPGTRLLVL.

Only a few counts were recorded for this clone. Different DNA sequences within this sample yield the same CDR3. V and J are TRBV19 and TRBJ1-3; D gene ambiguous. Trimming took off 3 bases at V and 0 bases at J, with 6 bases between the two ends. Germline V gene data show CDR1 as LNHDA and CDR2 as SQIVND (reference sequence). The CDR3 has 14 amino acids. The CDR3: CASSIWGSGNTIYF. CDR3 DNA: TGTGCCAGTAGTATCTGGGGCTCTGGAAACACCATATATTTT.

V gene TRBV27 combines with J gene TRBJ2-1; D possibly corresponds to TRBD1 (5 bases). CDR1 and CDR2 (germline): MNHEY, SMNVEV (reference sequence). The CDR3 runs 14 residues. V lost 2 bases, J lost 4 bases, and 9 bases lay in between. CDR3 in DNA: TGTGCCAGCAGTTTAGCGACAGCTTACAATGAGCAGTTCTTC. Its protein is CASSLATAYNEQFF.